This T cell receptor (beta chain) was recovered during a study of cytomegalovirus exposure and HLA in healthy donors. Study-wide results and caveats: Clonal expansion, a later analysis showed, was greater in HLA-associated TCR beta chains than in equally common others.

V lost 1 base to trimming and J lost 8 bases; unmatched junction nucleotides: 18. CDR1 is LGHNA and CDR2 is YNFKEQ in the germline V gene. CDR3 length: 18 amino acids. Vbeta (60) and Jbeta (13) primers were used in the PCR. The data were produced by immunoSEQ multiplex PCR, yet TCRdb's version contains in-frame clones alone and is incomplete. The sample has roughly 140,000 clones; around 73% are singletons. Each of the donors was a healthy bone marrow donor. This clone has just a few counts. The target antigen is unknown. Sequenced input: PBMCs. The chain employs TRBV4-2 and TRBJ1-2; 8 bases fit TRBD1. The sequence came from a female donor in good health and CMV-seronegative. The CDR3 reads CASSQGGGSRTGHYGYTF. DNA of the CDR3: TGTGCCAGCAGCCAAGGTGGGGGCTCCAGGACAGGGCATTACGGCTACACCTTC.